The sequence of this TCR beta chain was determined in a study of CD8 T cells in ankylosing spondylitis. Study outcomes and limitations: Prior literature has documented some motif variants in synovial fluid and blood from reactive arthritis.

This clonotype showed up many times. The antigen remains unidentified. In making TCR beta libraries, quantitative 5'-RACE with molecular barcodes was used. TCRdb re-analysed the 5' RACE reads in MiXCR, keeping a single row per CDR3 protein. The sample carries approximately 220,000 distinct CDR3 sequences, 20% to 30% recorded once. Between the trimmed V and J ends, which lost 3 bases and 4 bases, there was a span of 17 bases. The germline CDR1 and CDR2 sequences are ENHRY and SYGVKD. The CDR3 consists of 16 residues. This rearrangement joins TRBV10-3 to TRBJ2-3, with D maybe TRBD2 (6 bases). Specimen: blood, either unsorted or a sorted T cell fraction (not recorded which). This clonotype originated in a male donor with ankylosing spondylitis or in good health (not recorded which). The CDR3 spells CAISDGFSGRADTQYF. CDR3 nucleotide sequence: TGTGCCATCAGTGACGGGTTTAGCGGAAGGGCAGATACGCAGTATTTT.